The clone carrying this T cell receptor (beta chain) was counted at least ten times. The data are from a study of spatial heterogeneity in lung cancer. Study background: Beta-chain sequences consistently outnumbered alpha-chain sequences in detection.

Every TCR cDNA molecule bore a unique molecular identifier. TCRdb re-called the 5' RACE reads through MiXCR, storing one row per CDR3 protein. The profile shows roughly 2,000 distinct CDR3 sequences, over 9.5% of them singletons. Germline V gives CDR1 SGHDN, CDR2 FVKESK. V was clipped by 5 bases and J by 4 bases; unmatched bases: 7. CDR3 length: 14 amino acids. Time point in this sample: sample taken at primary tumor resection. Whole RNA from tumor, nontumor lung or frozen PBMC was sequenced unsorted. This clonotype originated in a male donor with early-stage non-small cell lung cancer. The chain employs TRBV14 and TRBJ2-7; 8 bases fit TRBD2. Specimen: normal lung tissue next to the tumor, collected at surgery. CDR3 protein: CASSDRLAKYEQYF. In DNA, the CDR3 is TGTGCCAGCAGCGACCGACTAGCGAAATACGAGCAGTACTTC.